This T cell receptor (beta chain) derives from a study of T cell responses to AZD1222 COVID-19 vaccine. Method: immunoSEQ multiplex PCR; TCRdb's copy keeps in-frame clones and lacks some. This table holds approximately 82,000 clones, more than 85% found once. General observations from the study: CD4 TCRs associated with vaccination spanned spike, dominating at 160-218 and 743-854. Per reports, nearly half of all spike-specific TCRs target regions that are unmutated in variants.

Trimming left V 3 bases short and J 5 bases short, with 19 bases between. Germline V gene data show CDR1 as KGHSH and CDR2 as LQKENI. The CDR3 length is 16 residues. This clone was counted only a few times. The antigen is not known. This CDR3 is also generated by other DNA sequences in the sample. The chain recombines TRBV18 with TRBJ1-2; D is uncertain. This TCR came from an adult in good health. Sample: peripheral blood, taken on day 0 of AZD1222 vaccination. The CDR3 region has the DNA TGTGCCAGCTCACCGAAAGTGAGGGCGGAGTCGTATGGCTACACCTTC. This gives the protein CASSPKVRAESYGYTF.